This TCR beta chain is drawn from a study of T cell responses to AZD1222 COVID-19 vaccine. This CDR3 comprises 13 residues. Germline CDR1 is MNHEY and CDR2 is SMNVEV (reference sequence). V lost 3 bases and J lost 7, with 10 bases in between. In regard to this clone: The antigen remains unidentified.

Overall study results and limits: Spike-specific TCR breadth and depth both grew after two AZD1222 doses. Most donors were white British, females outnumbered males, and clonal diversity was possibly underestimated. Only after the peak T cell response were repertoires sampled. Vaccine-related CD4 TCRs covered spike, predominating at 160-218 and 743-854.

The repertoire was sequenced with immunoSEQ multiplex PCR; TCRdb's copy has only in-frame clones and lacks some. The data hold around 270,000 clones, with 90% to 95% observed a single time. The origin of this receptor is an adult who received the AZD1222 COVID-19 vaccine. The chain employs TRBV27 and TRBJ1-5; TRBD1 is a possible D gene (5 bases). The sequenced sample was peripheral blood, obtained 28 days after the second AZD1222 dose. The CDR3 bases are TGTGCCAGCAGTTTCAGGGTTGAGCAGCCCCAGCATTTT. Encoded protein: CASSFRVEQPQHF.